These T cell receptor beta chains were read from a single sample in a study of brain T cells in children with intractable seizures. This table comes from immunoSEQ multiplex PCR, and its TCRdb copy is limited to in-frame clones, with some not included. The sample holds around 340,000 clones, over 85% seen once. The starting material was peripheral blood, obtained roughly 5 months after surgery. The source is a boy under two years old with tuberous sclerosis and intractable seizures. CDR3s leave out the opening cysteine and the closing phenylalanine or tryptophan. Each record gives: D gene, J gene, V gene, CDR3 protein. The D gene is left open where the match is weak.

TRBD2	TRBJ2-3	TRBV30	AWSVPIGGTDTQY
.	TRBJ2-1	TRBV23-1	ASGRCLAVGSYNEQF
.	TRBJ2-2	TRBV19	ASARSSGELF
TRBD2	TRBJ2-1	TRBV6-5	ASTALAGGWDEQF
.	TRBJ2-1	TRBV4-1	ASSLGAGDNEQF
TRBD1	TRBJ2-7	TRBV6-6	ASSYLGQDFDEQY
.	TRBJ1-1	TRBV5-4	ASSLGQGMNTEAF
.	TRBJ1-1	TRBV29-1	SVQQIYTEAF
.	TRBJ2-1	TRBV11-1	ASSLALRTKEQF
.	TRBJ2-7	TRBV2	ASMGSSYEQY
.	TRBJ2-3	TRBV4-2	ASSQDSSRYTDTQY
.	TRBJ2-7	TRBV25-1	ASSENKHSSYEQY
TRBD2	TRBJ2-7	TRBV24-1	ASGRAGFPLIYEQY
.	TRBJ1-2	TRBV7-6	ASSPGGFRGGYT